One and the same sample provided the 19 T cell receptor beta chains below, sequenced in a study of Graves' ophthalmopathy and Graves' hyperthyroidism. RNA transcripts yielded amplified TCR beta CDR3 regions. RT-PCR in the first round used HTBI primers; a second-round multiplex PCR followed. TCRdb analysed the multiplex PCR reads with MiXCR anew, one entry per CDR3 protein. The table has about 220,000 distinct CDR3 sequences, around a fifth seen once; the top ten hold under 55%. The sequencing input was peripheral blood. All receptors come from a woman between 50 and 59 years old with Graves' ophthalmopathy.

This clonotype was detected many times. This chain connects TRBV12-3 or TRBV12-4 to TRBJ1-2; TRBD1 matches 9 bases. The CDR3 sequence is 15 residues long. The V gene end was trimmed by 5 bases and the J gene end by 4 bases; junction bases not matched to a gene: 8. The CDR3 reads CASSIRDRERYGYTF. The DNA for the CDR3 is TGTGCCAGCAGTATCCGGGACAGGGAACGCTATGGCTACACCTTC.

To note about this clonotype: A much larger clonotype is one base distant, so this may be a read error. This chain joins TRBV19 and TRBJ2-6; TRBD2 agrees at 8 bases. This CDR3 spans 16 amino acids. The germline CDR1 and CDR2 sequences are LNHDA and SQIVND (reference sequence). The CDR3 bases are TGTGCCATTAGTATAGGAGCGGGAGATGGGGCCAACGTCCTGACTTTC. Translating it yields CAISIGAGDGANVLTF.

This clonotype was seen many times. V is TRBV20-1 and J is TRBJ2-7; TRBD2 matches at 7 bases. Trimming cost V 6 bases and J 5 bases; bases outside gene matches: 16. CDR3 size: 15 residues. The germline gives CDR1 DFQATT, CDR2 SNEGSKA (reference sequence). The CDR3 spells CSAVTTGLLAHEQYF. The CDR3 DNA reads TGCAGTGCCGTAACCACGGGACTATTGGCCCACGAGCAGTACTTC.

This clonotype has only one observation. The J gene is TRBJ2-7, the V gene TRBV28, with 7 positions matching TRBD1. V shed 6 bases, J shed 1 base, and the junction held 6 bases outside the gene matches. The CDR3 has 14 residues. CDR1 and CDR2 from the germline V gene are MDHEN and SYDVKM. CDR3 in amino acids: CASSDREQSYEQYF. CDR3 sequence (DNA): TGTGCCAGCAGCGACAGGGAACAGTCCTACGAGCAGTACTTC.

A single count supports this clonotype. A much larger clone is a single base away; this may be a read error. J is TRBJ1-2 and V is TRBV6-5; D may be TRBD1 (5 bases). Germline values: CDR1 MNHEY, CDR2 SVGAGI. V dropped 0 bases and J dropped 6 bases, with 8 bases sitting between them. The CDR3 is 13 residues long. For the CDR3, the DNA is TGTGCCAGCAGTTACTCATGGGGCGATGGCTACACCTTC. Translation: CASSYSWGDGYTF.

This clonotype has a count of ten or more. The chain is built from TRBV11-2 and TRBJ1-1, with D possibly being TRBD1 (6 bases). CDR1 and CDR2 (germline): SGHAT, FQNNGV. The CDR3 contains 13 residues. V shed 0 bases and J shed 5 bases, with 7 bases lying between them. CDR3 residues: CASSLERGTEAFF. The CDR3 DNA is TGTGCCAGCAGCTTAGAGAGGGGGACTGAAGCTTTCTTT.

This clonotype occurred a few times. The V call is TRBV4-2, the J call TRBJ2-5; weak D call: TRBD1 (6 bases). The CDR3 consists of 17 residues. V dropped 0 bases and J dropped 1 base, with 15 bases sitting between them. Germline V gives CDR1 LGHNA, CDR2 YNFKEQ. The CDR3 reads CASSQEGAVKGQETQYF. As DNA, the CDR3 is TGTGCCAGCAGCCAAGAGGGGGCAGTGAAAGGCCAAGAGACCCAGTACTTC.

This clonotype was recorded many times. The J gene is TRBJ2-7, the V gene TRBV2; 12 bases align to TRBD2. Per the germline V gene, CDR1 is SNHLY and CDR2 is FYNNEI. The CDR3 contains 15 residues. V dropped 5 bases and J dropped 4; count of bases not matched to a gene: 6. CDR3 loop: CASSQLAGGGYEQYF. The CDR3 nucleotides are TGTGCCAGCAGTCAACTAGCGGGAGGAGGTTACGAGCAGTACTTC.

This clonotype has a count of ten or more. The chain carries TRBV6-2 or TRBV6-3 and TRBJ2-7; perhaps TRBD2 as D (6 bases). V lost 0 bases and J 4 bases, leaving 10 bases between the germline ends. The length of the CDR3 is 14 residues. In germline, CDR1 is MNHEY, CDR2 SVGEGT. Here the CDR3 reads CASSYSGGVYEQYF. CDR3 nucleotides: TGTGCCAGCAGTTACTCCGGGGGAGTTTACGAGCAGTACTTC.

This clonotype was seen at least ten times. CDR3 nucleotide sequence: TGTGCCAGTAGTATAGGTCGGACCTCAACCTACGAGCAGTACTTC. Protein sequence: CASSIGRTSTYEQYF. The chain has TRBV19 and TRBJ2-7; D call uncertain. The V and J ends lost 1 base and 2 bases respectively, with 12 bases between them. The CDR3 runs to 15 residues. Germline V gene data show CDR1 as LNHDA and CDR2 as SQIVND (reference sequence).

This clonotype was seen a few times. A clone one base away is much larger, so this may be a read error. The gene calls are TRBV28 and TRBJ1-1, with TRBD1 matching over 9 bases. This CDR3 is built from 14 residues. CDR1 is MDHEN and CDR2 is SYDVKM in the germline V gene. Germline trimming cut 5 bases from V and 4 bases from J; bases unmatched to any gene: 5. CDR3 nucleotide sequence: TGTGCCAGCAGTAGGGACAGGGTGGGCACTGAAGCTTTCTTT. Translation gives CASSRDRVGTEAFF. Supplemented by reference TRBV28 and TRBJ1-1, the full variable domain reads DVKVTQSSRYLVKRTGEKVFLECVQDMDHENMFWYRQDPGLGLRLIYFSYDVKMKEKGDIPEGYSVSREKKERFSLILESASTNQTSMYLCASSRDRVGTEAFFGQGTRLTVV.

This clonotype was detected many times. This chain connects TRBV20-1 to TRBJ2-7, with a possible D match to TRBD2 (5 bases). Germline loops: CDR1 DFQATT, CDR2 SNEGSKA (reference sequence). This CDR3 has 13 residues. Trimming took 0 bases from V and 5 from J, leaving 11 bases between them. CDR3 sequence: CSARDISGHEQYF. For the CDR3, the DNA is TGCAGTGCTAGAGATATCAGCGGCCACGAGCAGTACTTC.

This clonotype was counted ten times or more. The CDR3 DNA reads as TGTGCCAGCCTTAGGAGGGGGTCGACCCGGGGAGCTAACTATGGCTACACCTTC. Its translation: CASLRRGSTRGANYGYTF. The V and J genes are TRBV6-2 or TRBV6-3 and TRBJ1-2; possible D gene TRBD1, 6 bases. This CDR3 is built from 18 residues. CDR1 MNHEY and CDR2 SVGEGT come from the germline V gene. V was trimmed by 8 bases and J by 0 bases, leaving 25 bases between them.

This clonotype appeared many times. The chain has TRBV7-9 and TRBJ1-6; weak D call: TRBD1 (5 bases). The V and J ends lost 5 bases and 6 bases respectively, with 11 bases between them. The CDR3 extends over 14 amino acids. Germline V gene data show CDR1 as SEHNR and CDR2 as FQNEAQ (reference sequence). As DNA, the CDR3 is TGTGCCAGCAGCCGGGACCCTCCTAATTCACCCCTCCACTTT. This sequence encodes CASSRDPPNSPLHF.

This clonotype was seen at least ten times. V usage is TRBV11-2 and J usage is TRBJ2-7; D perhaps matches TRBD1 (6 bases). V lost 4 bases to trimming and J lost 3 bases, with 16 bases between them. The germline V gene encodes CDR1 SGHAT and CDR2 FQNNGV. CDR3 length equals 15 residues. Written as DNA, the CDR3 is TGTGCCAGCAGCTGGGGGCAGGGAATTGGCTACGAGCAGTACTTC. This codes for CASSWGQGIGYEQYF. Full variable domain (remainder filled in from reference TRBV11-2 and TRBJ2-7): EAGVAQSPRYKIIEKRQSVAFWCNPISGHATLYWYQQILGQGPKLLIQFQNNGVVDDSQLPKDRFSAERLKGVDSTLKIQPAKLEDSAVYLCASSWGQGIGYEQYFGPGTRLTVT.

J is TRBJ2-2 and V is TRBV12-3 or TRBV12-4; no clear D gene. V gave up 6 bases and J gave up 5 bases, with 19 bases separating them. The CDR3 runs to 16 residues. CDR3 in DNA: TGTGCCAGCAGCCGAAGCGTGTCGCGCCTGACCGGGGAGCTGTTTTTT. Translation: CASSRSVSRLTGELFF.

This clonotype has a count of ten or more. The CDR3 spells CASSTGGMKTQYF. The CDR3 bases are TGTGCCAGCAGTACCGGCGGGATGAAGACCCAGTACTTC. V usage is TRBV6-2 or TRBV6-3 and J usage is TRBJ2-5; TRBD2 might be the D (6 bases). The CDR3 is 13 residues long. V lost 5 bases and J lost 6, with 13 bases in between. Germline CDR1 is MNHEY and CDR2 is SVGEGT.

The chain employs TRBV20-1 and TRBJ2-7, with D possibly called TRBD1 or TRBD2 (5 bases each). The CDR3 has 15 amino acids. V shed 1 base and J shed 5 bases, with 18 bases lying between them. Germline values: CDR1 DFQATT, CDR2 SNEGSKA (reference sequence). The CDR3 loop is CSARAIGAGMDEQYF. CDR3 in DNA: TGCAGTGCTAGAGCGATCGGGGCAGGGATGGACGAGCAGTACTTC.

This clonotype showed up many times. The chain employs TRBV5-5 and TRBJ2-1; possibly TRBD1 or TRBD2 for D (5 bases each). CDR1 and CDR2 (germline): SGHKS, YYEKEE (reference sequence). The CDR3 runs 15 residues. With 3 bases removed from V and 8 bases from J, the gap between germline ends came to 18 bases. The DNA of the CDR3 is TGTGCCAGCAGCTATTCCGGGACCCGAGGGTATGAGCAGTTCTTC. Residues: CASSYSGTRGYEQFF.